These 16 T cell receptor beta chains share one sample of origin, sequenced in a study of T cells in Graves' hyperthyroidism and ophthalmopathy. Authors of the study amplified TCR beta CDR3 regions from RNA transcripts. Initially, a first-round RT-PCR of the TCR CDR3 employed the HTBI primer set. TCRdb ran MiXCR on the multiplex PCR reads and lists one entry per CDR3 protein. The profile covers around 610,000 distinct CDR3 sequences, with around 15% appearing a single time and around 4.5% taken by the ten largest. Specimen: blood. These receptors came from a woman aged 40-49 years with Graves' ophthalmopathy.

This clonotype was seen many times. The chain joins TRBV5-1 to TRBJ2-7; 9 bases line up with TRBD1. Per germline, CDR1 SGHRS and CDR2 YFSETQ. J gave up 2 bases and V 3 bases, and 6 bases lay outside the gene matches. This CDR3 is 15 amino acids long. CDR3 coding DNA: TGCGCCAGCAGCTATACAGGGGGCGCGGCCTACGAGCAGTACTTC. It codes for CASSYTGGAAYEQYF.

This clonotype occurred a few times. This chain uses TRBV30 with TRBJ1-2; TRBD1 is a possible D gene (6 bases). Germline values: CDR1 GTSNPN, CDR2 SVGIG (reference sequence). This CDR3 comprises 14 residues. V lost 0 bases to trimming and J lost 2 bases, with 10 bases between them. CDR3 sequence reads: CAWSVNRANYGYTF. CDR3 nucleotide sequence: TGTGCCTGGAGTGTAAACAGGGCAAACTATGGCTACACCTTC.

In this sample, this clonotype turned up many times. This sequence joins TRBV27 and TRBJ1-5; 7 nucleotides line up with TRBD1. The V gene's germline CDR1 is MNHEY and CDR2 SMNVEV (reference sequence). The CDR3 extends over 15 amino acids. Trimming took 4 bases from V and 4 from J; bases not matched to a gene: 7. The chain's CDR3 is CASSYAGQSNQPQHF. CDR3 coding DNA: TGTGCCAGCAGTTATGCGGGACAGAGTAATCAGCCCCAGCATTTT.

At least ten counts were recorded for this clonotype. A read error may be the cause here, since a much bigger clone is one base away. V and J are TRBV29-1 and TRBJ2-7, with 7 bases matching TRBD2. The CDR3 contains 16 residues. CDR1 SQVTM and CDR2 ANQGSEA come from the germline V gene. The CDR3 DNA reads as TGCGGCGTTTCCTCCGGGGCTAGCGGAAGAACCTACGAGCAGTACTTC. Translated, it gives CGVSSGASGRTYEQYF.

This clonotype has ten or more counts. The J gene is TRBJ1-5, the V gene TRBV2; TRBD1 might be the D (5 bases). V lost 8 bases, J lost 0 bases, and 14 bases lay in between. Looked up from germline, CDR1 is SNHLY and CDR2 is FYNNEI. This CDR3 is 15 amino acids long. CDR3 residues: CASSRLQVSNQPQHF. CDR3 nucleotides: TGTGCCAGCTCCCGACTACAGGTTAGCAATCAGCCCCAGCATTTT.

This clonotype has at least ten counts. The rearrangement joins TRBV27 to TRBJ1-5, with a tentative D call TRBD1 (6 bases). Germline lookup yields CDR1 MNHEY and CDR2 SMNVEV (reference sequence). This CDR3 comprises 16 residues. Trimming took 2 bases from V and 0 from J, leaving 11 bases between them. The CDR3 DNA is TGTGCCAGCAGTTTAGACAGGTCTTATAGCAATCAGCCCCAGCATTTT. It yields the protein CASSLDRSYSNQPQHF.

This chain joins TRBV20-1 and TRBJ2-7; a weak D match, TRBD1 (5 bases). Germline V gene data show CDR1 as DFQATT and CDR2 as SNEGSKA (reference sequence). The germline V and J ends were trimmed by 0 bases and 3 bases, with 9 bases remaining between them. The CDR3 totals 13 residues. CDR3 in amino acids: CSARDQGSYEQYF. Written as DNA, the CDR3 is TGCAGTGCTAGAGATCAGGGCAGCTACGAGCAGTACTTC.

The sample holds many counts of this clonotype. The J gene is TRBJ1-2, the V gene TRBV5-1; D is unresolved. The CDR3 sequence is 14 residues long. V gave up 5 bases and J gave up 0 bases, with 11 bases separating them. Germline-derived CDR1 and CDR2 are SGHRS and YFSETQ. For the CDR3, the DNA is TGCGCCAGCAGTTACCTGGGCACTAACTATGGCTACACCTTC. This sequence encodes CASSYLGTNYGYTF.

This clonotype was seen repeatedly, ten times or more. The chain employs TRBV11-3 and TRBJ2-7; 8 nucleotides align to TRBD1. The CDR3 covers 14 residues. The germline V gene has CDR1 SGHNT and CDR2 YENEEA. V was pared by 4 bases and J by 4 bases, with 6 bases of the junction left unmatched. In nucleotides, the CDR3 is TGTGCCAGCAGCTCGGACAGGGTTTTGTACGAGCAGTACTTC. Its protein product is CASSSDRVLYEQYF.

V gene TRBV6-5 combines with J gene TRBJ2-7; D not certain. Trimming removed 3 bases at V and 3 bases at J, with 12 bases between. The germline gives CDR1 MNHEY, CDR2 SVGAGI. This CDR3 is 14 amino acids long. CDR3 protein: CASSYNGQDYEQYF. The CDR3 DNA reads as TGTGCCAGCAGTTATAACGGGCAGGACTACGAGCAGTACTTC.

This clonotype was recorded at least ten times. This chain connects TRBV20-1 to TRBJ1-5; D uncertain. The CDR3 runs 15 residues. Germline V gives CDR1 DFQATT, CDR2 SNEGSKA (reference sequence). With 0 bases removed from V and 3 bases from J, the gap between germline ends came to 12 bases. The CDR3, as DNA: TGCAGTGCTAGAGATCCGTGGGAGGACAATCAGCCCCAGCATTTT. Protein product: CSARDPWEDNQPQHF.

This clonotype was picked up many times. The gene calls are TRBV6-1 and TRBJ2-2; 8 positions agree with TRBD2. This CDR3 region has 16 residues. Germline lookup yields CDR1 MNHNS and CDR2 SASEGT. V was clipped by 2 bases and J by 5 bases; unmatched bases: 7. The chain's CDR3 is CASSETYGGGTGELFF. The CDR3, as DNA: TGTGCCAGCAGTGAAACGTATGGCGGGGGGACCGGGGAGCTGTTTTTT.

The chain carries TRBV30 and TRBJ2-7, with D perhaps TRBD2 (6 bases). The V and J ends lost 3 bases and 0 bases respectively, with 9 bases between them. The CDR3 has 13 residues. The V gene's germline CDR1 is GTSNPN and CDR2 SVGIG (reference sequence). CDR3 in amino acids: CAWRTGSSYEQYF. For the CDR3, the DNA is TGTGCCTGGAGGACCGGGAGCTCCTACGAGCAGTACTTC.

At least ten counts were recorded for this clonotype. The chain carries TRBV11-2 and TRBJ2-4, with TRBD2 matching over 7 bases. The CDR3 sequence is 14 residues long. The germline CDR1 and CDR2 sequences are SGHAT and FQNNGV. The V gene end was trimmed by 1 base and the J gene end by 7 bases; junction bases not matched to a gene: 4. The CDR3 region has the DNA TGTGCCAGCAGCTTAGTTACTAGCGATAACATTCAGTACTTC. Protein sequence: CASSLVTSDNIQYF.

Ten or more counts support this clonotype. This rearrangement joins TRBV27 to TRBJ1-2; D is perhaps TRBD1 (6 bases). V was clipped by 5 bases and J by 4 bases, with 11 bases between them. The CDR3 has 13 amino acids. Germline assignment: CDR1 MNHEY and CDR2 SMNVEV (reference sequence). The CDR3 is CASSPSGVYGYTF. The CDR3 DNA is TGTGCCAGCAGTCCGTCAGGGGTCTATGGCTACACCTTC.

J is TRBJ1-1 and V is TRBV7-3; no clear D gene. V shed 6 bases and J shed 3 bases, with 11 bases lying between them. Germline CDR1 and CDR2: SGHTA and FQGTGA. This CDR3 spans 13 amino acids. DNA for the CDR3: TGTGCCAGCAGTTCCTCAATTCACACTGAAGCTTTCTTT. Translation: CASSSSIHTEAFF.